Below, one TCR beta chain is given with its context. This sample was taken from a study of CD8 T cells in Susac syndrome. With random hexamers, reverse transcription was performed on roughly 0.5 to 1 ug of RNA. TCRdb re-analysed the immunoSEQ multiplex PCR reads in MiXCR, keeping a single row per CDR3 protein. This sample has just over 300,000 distinct CDR3 sequences, with 92% found just once. This clonotype originated in a human donor with multiple sclerosis. The sample comprised CD4+ T cells from PBMCs.

CDR3 protein: CASSGGTGGANQPQHF. Here the CDR3 DNA reads TGTGCCAGCAGTGGGGGGACAGGGGGCGCCAATCAGCCCCAGCATTTT. The chain is built from TRBV6-2 or TRBV6-3 and TRBJ1-5; TRBD1 matches at 12 bases. The germline V gene encodes CDR1 MNHEY and CDR2 SVGEGT. The junction had 5 bases not matched to a gene; V was cut back by 5 bases and J by 3 bases. The CDR3 consists of 16 residues.